The subject of this entry is one T cell receptor (beta chain). Use of 60 Vbeta and 13 Jbeta primers characterized the PCR. Using immunoSEQ multiplex PCR, the repertoire was profiled, and TCRdb retains in-frame clones only, with some absent. The repertoire holds roughly 99,000 clones, under 80% seen once, with 12% to 15% in the top ten. This entry comes from a study of cytomegalovirus exposure and HLA in healthy donors. Trimming removed 3 bases from V and 6 bases from J; junction bases left unmatched: 2. CDR1 and CDR2 (germline): SNHLY, FYNNEI. There are 12 residues in the CDR3. The sequence derives from a woman aged 40-49 years in good health and CMV-seropositive. Source material: PBMCs. The chain has TRBV2 and TRBJ2-7, with TRBD1 matching 7 bases. The CDR3 region has the DNA TGTGCCAGCAGTGATAACAGGGGCGAGCAGTACTTC. Encoded protein: CASSDNRGEQYF.